A single sample gave rise to the 13 T cell receptor beta chains below, sequenced in a study of shared clonotypes between healthy human individuals. Using immunoSEQ multiplex PCR, the repertoire was profiled, and TCRdb retains in-frame clones only, with some absent. The data hold some 500,000 clones, with approximately 95% observed a single time. Sample: naive CD4+ T cells sorted from blood. Subset reported: CD45RA+ positively selected. These TCRs come from a young woman in good health.

The gene calls are TRBV28 and TRBJ2-7; D is ambiguous. V dropped 3 bases and J dropped 4 bases, with 7 bases sitting between them. The CDR3 is 12 amino acids. CDR1 and CDR2 from the germline V gene are MDHEN and SYDVKM. The CDR3 sequence is CASSFSTYEQYF. In nucleotides, the CDR3 is TGTGCCAGCAGTTTCTCCACTTACGAGCAGTACTTC.

The chain employs TRBV11-2 and TRBJ2-1, with D possibly matching TRBD2 (7 bases). Deletions cut 0 bases from V and 13 bases from J, with 13 bases between. The CDR3 spans 13 residues. Germline assignment: CDR1 SGHAT and CDR2 FQNNGV. DNA of the CDR3: TGTGCCAGCAGCTTAGAGGTGGGAGGGGGTCAGTTCTTC. Its protein product is CASSLEVGGGQFF.

This clone has more than one count but fewer than ten. The CDR3 bases are TGTGCCTGGGGCAGGACTAATGAAAAACTGTTTTTT. Protein sequence: CAWGRTNEKLFF. The chain couples TRBV30 to TRBJ1-4; D remains unclear. Between the trimmed V and J ends, which lost 5 bases and 2 bases, there was a span of 6 bases. The CDR3 is 12 amino acids. Germline CDR1 GTSNPN, CDR2 SVGIG (reference sequence).

This rearrangement joins TRBV9 to TRBJ2-1; 8 nucleotides line up with TRBD2. With 3 bases clipped from V and 7 bases from J, the junction kept 9 bases outside the gene matches. Germline V gene sequence: CDR1 SGDLS, CDR2 YYNGEE. The length of the CDR3 is 15 residues. The CDR3 protein is CASSGGTGGPNEQFF. CDR3 DNA sequence: TGTGCCAGCAGCGGCGGGACGGGAGGGCCGAATGAGCAGTTCTTC.

This sequence joins TRBV7-9 and TRBJ1-1; 7 positions agree with TRBD1. V gave up 6 bases and J gave up 5 bases; unmatched junction bases: 12. The CDR3 loop spans 15 amino acids. The germline gives CDR1 SEHNR, CDR2 FQNEAQ (reference sequence). DNA of the CDR3: TGTGCCAGCAGGAGTGCAGGGGGTGCATGGACTGAAGCTTTCTTT. Translated: CASRSAGGAWTEAFF.

This clone occurred once. The CDR3 bases are TGTGCCAGCAGTAACCTGCGAGGTTCTGGGGAGCAGTACTTC. Amino acid sequence: CASSNLRGSGEQYF. The genes are TRBV2 and TRBJ2-7; D gene ambiguous. The length of the CDR3 is 14 residues. V was cut by 5 bases and J by 7 bases, with 18 bases left in between. In germline, CDR1 is SNHLY, CDR2 FYNNEI.

This clone showed up just once. The CDR3, as DNA: TGCGCCAGCGGGGACGGGGCCTACGAGCAGTACTTC. Translated: CASGDGAYEQYF. J is TRBJ2-5 and V is TRBV10-1; D possibly uses TRBD1 or TRBD2 (5 bases each). With the DNA end fitting TRBJ2-7 better, the J assignment may be wrong. Germline loops: CDR1 WNHNN, CDR2 SYGVQD (reference sequence). CDR3 length: 12 amino acids.

The chain links TRBV5-5 to TRBJ2-7; no firm D call. This CDR3 comprises 14 residues. Germline-derived CDR1 and CDR2 are SGHKS and YYEKEE (reference sequence). Between the trimmed V and J ends, which lost 0 bases and 1 base, there was a span of 8 bases. In nucleotides, the CDR3 is TGTGCCAGCAGCTTGGCCGCTATGTCCTACGAGCAGTACTTC. Translated: CASSLAAMSYEQYF.

The chain has TRBV7-2 and TRBJ2-7; D may be TRBD1 (5 bases). V was shortened by 1 base and J by 0 bases, with 10 bases between the two germline ends. This CDR3 contains 15 residues. The germline V gene encodes CDR1 SGHTA and CDR2 FQGNSA. In DNA, the CDR3 is TGTGCCAGCAGCTTAGGAGACAGACTCTCCTACGAGCAGTACTTC. Translated, it gives CASSLGDRLSYEQYF.

The chain recombines TRBV10-3 with TRBJ2-7; D gene uncertain. Trimming left V 10 bases short and J 0 bases short, with 10 bases between. The CDR3 spans 12 residues. CDR1 is ENHRY and CDR2 is SYGVKD in the germline V gene. CDR3 sequence reads: CASSPDSYEQYF. The CDR3 DNA reads TGTGCCAGTTCCCCGGACTCCTACGAGCAGTACTTC.

This clone appeared a single time. The chain combines TRBV19 with TRBJ2-3; 10 nucleotides match TRBD2. The V and J ends lost 4 bases and 2 bases, in that order; junction bases with no gene match: 15. The CDR3 has 19 residues. Germline V gives CDR1 LNHDA, CDR2 SQIVND (reference sequence). The chain's CDR3 is CASSTRGLADWTHTDTQYF. DNA of the CDR3: TGTGCCAGTAGTACTAGAGGACTAGCGGATTGGACACACACAGATACGCAGTATTTT.

The chain carries TRBV19 and TRBJ1-4, with D unclear. The CDR3 runs 13 residues. Deletions cut 5 bases from V and 0 bases from J, with 4 bases between. Germline CDR1 LNHDA, CDR2 SQIVND (reference sequence). The CDR3 sequence: CASSPATNEKLFF. CDR3 sequence (DNA): TGTGCCAGTAGTCCGGCAACTAATGAAAAACTGTTTTTT.

The J gene is TRBJ2-5, the V gene TRBV19; the D gene could be TRBD1 or TRBD2 (5 bases each). Trimming shortened V by 5 bases and J by 1 base, and 11 bases separated the two germline ends. Per the germline V gene, CDR1 is LNHDA and CDR2 is SQIVND (reference sequence). This CDR3 is 14 amino acids long. The CDR3 sequence: CASSEGPLQETQYF. The CDR3 DNA reads as TGTGCCAGTAGTGAGGGGCCCCTCCAAGAGACCCAGTACTTC.